These 20 T cell receptor beta chains share one sample of origin, sequenced in a study of tumor-infiltrating lymphocytes in primary liver carcinoma. Germline DNA was extracted alongside blood RNA, which was obtained from unsorted whole blood. From around 500 ng of total RNA, TCR beta-specific cDNA was reverse-transcribed using a constant-region primer. Slightly modified ARM-PCR with three nested multiplex PCR rounds yielded TCR beta libraries. Running 9 to 11 cycles apiece, the first two PCR rounds relied on TRBV1-TRBV30 forward primers together with a C-beta reverse primer. TCRdb fed the multiplex PCR reads into MiXCR, producing one record per CDR3 protein. This sample yields about 200,000 distinct CDR3 sequences, of which less than 70% are seen a single time; 7% to 8.5% belongs to the top ten. The sample comprised peripheral blood. The origin of the receptors is a woman in her fifties or sixties with primary liver carcinoma and hepatitis B virus infection.

This clonotype was counted ten times or more. CDR3 amino acids: CASSYSLDASYEQYF. Written as DNA, the CDR3 is TGTGCCAGCAGTTATTCGTTGGACGCATCCTACGAGCAGTACTTC. The chain is built from TRBV6-5 and TRBJ2-7; no clear D. Per germline, CDR1 MNHEY and CDR2 SVGAGI. The germline V and J ends were trimmed by 3 bases and 1 base, with 13 bases remaining between them. The length of the CDR3 is 15 residues.

In its sample, this clonotype was seen a few times. A read error may explain this, as a much larger clone is one base away. The chain couples TRBV6-5 to TRBJ1-1; tentative D call: TRBD1 (6 bases). The CDR3 runs 16 residues. Trimming took off 4 bases at V and 2 bases at J, with 17 bases between the two ends. CDR1 MNHEY and CDR2 SVGAGI come from the germline V gene. The chain's CDR3 is CASSSRYRDGNTEAFF. Written as DNA, the CDR3 is TGTGCCAGCAGTTCTAGATACAGGGATGGTAACACTGAAGCTTTCTTT.

The chain combines TRBV29-1 with TRBJ2-7, with 9 bases fitting TRBD1. This CDR3 has 14 residues. V shed 6 bases, J shed 2 bases, and the junction held 8 bases outside the gene matches. The germline CDR1 and CDR2 sequences are SQVTM and ANQGSEA. The chain's CDR3 is CSVGSTGGPYEQYF. CDR3 coding DNA: TGCAGCGTCGGCTCGACAGGGGGTCCCTACGAGCAGTACTTC.

Turning to this clonotype: Just one base apart from a much larger clone, this may be a read error. The chain combines TRBV10-3 with TRBJ1-5; possible D gene TRBD1, 5 bases. V lost 3 bases to trimming and J lost 6 bases, with 6 bases between them. Germline V lookup: CDR1 ENHRY, CDR2 SYGVKD. The length of the CDR3 is 12 residues. The CDR3 sequence is CAISERGQPQHF. Written as DNA, the CDR3 is TGTGCCATCAGTGAAAGGGGTCAGCCCCAGCATTTT.

J is TRBJ2-3 and V is TRBV29-1, with TRBD2 as a possible D gene (6 bases). The CDR3 is 17 residues long. Germline V gene sequence: CDR1 SQVTM, CDR2 ANQGSEA. V lost 4 bases and J 4 bases, leaving 24 bases between the germline ends. Written as DNA, the CDR3 is TGCAGCGTTGGGAAAACCCCGGACGGAGGGCTTGCAGATACGCAGTATTTT. Protein sequence: CSVGKTPDGGLADTQYF.

This clonotype was seen a few times. Given the absence of the conserved phenylalanine or tryptophan at the CDR3 end, a read error is likely. V usage is TRBV5-6 and J usage is TRBJ2-1; TRBD1 aligns across 7 bases. The CDR3 length is 15 residues. The germline CDR1 and CDR2 sequences are SGHDT and YYEEEE. Unmatched junction bases numbered 4, after V lost 0 bases and J lost 4 bases. Written as DNA, the CDR3 is TGTGCCAGCAGCTTGGGGACAGGTTCATACAATGAGCAGTTCTTA. Encoded protein: CASSLGTGSYNEQFL.

In the case of this clonotype: This CDR3 fails to terminate in the conserved phenylalanine or tryptophan, so it likely reflects a read error. The CDR3 protein is CASSPQGAPGQETQYL. Written as DNA, the CDR3 is TGTGCCAGCAGTCCACAGGGGGCTCCAGGGCAAGAGACCCAGTACTTA. The J gene is TRBJ2-5, the V gene TRBV28; 9 bases agree with TRBD1. The CDR3 runs to 16 residues. V dropped 5 bases and J dropped 2; count of bases not matched to a gene: 9. Germline V gives CDR1 MDHEN, CDR2 SYDVKM.

This rearrangement joins TRBV11-2 to TRBJ1-1, with unresolved D. The CDR3 contains 13 residues. Germline CDR1 and CDR2: SGHAT and FQNNGV. Trimming cost V 4 bases and J 11 bases, with 17 bases left between them. In nucleotides, the CDR3 is TGTGCCAGCAGCTCAGTTTCTATGGCTGCTGCTTTCTTT. It specifies CASSSVSMAAAFF.

J is TRBJ2-7 and V is TRBV6-1; 13 bases map to TRBD2. CDR1 and CDR2 from the germline V gene are MNHNS and SASEGT. This CDR3 has 15 amino acids. With V trimmed by 6 bases and J by 6 bases, 8 bases remained unmatched. In DNA form, the CDR3 reads TGTGCCAGCAGGGCTCGGAGGACTAGCGGGGGCGAGCAGTACTTC. It yields the protein CASRARRTSGGEQYF.

To note about this clonotype: Germline is not matched at one junction end, which may reflect a read error. The chain carries TRBV6-1 and TRBJ2-2; a possible D gene is TRBD1 (6 bases). The germline gives CDR1 MNHNS, CDR2 SASEGT. This CDR3 region has 17 residues. The CDR3 spells CASNVWGHGGYTGELFF. The CDR3 coding sequence is TGTGCCAGCAATGTTTGGGGACATGGTGGGTACACCGGGGAACTGTTTTTT.

This clonotype was picked up many times. The gene calls are TRBV6-2 or TRBV6-3 and TRBJ1-2; no definite D call. Trimming stripped 6 bases from V and 1 base from J, with 9 bases between. Germline values: CDR1 MNHEY, CDR2 SVGEGT. The CDR3 consists of 13 residues. The CDR3 region has the DNA TGTGCCAGCAGCAGGACCTTTAACTATGGCTACACCTTC. Translated: CASSRTFNYGYTF.

A remark on this clonotype: The CDR3 does not end in the conserved phenylalanine or tryptophan, so this is likely a read error. V gene TRBV11-2 combines with J gene TRBJ2-7; 7 nucleotides match TRBD1. The junction had 10 bases not matched to a gene; V was cut back by 5 bases and J by 6 bases. The CDR3 length is 14 residues. Germline assignment: CDR1 SGHAT and CDR2 FQNNGV. CDR3 in amino acids: CASSPHQTGLEQYY. Here the CDR3 DNA reads TGTGCCAGCAGCCCCCACCAGACAGGGCTCGAGCAGTACTAC.

With regard to this clonotype: The junction and the germline gene differ at one end; a read error may be behind it. The gene calls are TRBV7-9 and TRBJ2-7; 10 bases map to TRBD2. Germline lookup yields CDR1 SEHNR and CDR2 FQNEAQ (reference sequence). This CDR3 spans 15 amino acids. CDR3 DNA sequence: TGTGCCTGCAACTTAGCGGGGGGTTCTACCTACGATCAGTACTTC. Its translation: CACNLAGGSTYDQYF.

V is TRBV7-3 and J is TRBJ2-3, with D perhaps matching TRBD2 (6 bases). Germline loops: CDR1 SGHTA, CDR2 FQGTGA. The V gene lost 2 bases and the J gene lost 4 bases, with 16 bases spanning the gap. This CDR3 spans 16 amino acids. The CDR3 reads CASSLLGAGFADTQYF. For the CDR3, the DNA is TGTGCCAGCAGCTTACTTGGGGCGGGGTTTGCAGATACGCAGTATTTT.

The chain links TRBV28 to TRBJ2-3, with D tentatively TRBD2 (6 bases). Trimming removed 4 bases from V and 6 bases from J, with 11 bases in between. The CDR3 is 13 amino acids. Germline-derived CDR1 and CDR2 are MDHEN and SYDVKM. The CDR3 DNA reads TGTGCCAGCAGTTGGGGAGGTATGGATACGCAGTATTTT. It is translated as CASSWGGMDTQYF.

On this clonotype itself: The missing conserved phenylalanine or tryptophan at the end of this CDR3 makes a read error likely. The V call is TRBV29-1, the J call TRBJ1-4; tentatively, D is TRBD1 (5 bases). V was pared by 8 bases and J by 8 bases, with 18 bases between. CDR1 and CDR2 from the germline V gene are SQVTM and ANQGSEA. CDR3 length: 13 residues. The CDR3: CSWSDWGREKLFL. The CDR3, as DNA: TGCAGCTGGTCGGACTGGGGGAGGGAAAAACTGTTTCTT.

A word on this clonotype: Given a much more abundant clone one base away, this may be a read error. This chain joins TRBV7-9 and TRBJ2-7; perhaps D is TRBD1 or TRBD2 (6 bases each). Germline V lookup: CDR1 SEHNR, CDR2 FQNEAQ (reference sequence). The CDR3 covers 13 residues. V was shortened by 4 bases and J by 5 bases, with 12 bases between the two germline ends. CDR3 residues: CASSYQGTHEQYF. CDR3 sequence (DNA): TGTGCCAGCAGCTACCAGGGGACTCACGAGCAGTACTTC.

Of note for this clonotype: A much larger clone differs by one base, so this may be a read error. This chain connects TRBV4-1 to TRBJ1-1; D possibly corresponds to TRBD1 (5 bases). This CDR3 is 14 amino acids long. The germline V gene encodes CDR1 MGHRA and CDR2 YSYEKL. The CDR3 DNA is TGCGTCAGCAGCCAGAGAGGGACGGGCGCTGAAGCTTTCTTT. Translating it yields CVSSQRGTGAEAFF.

With regard to this clonotype: A junction boundary mismatches the germline segment, possibly from a read error. The chain links TRBV11-3 to TRBJ2-5; the D gene is possibly TRBD1 (5 bases). The CDR3 consists of 12 residues. CDR1 SGHNT and CDR2 YENEEA come from the germline V gene. Here the CDR3 reads CVSSLGEETQCF. DNA for the CDR3: TGTGTCAGCAGCTTAGGGGAAGAAACCCAGTGCTTC. The full variable domain, its missing parts supplied by reference TRBV11-3 and TRBJ2-5, is EAGVVQSPRYKIIEKKQPVAFWCNPISGHNTLYWYLQNLGQGPELLIRYENEEAVDDSQLPKDRFSAERLKGVDSTLKIQPAELGDSAVYLCVSSLGEETQCFGPGTRLLVL.

This clonotype was seen more than once but under ten times. It may be a read error: a sequence one base away is much more abundant. This rearrangement joins TRBV12-3 or TRBV12-4 to TRBJ1-2; 10 nucleotides align to TRBD1. The CDR3 is 13 residues long. CDR3: CVSSLAGDRGSTF. DNA of the CDR3: TGTGTCAGCAGTTTAGCGGGGGACAGGGGATCAACCTTC.